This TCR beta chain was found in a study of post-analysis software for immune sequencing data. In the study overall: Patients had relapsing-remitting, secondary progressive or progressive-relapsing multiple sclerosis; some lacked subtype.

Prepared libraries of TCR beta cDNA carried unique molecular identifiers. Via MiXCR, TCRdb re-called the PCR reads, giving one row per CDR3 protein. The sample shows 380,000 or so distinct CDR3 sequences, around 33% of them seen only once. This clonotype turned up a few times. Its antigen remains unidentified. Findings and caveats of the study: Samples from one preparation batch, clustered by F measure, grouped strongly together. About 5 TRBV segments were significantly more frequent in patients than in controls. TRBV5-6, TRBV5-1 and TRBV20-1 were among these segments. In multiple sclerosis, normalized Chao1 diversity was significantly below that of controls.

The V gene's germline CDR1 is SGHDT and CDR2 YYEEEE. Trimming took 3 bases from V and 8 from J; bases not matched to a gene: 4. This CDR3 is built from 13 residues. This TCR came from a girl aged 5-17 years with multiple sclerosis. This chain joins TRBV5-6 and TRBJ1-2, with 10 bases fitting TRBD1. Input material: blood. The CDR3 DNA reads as TGTGCCAGCAGCTGGGGACAGGGGCACGGCTACACCTTC. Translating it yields CASSWGQGHGYTF.